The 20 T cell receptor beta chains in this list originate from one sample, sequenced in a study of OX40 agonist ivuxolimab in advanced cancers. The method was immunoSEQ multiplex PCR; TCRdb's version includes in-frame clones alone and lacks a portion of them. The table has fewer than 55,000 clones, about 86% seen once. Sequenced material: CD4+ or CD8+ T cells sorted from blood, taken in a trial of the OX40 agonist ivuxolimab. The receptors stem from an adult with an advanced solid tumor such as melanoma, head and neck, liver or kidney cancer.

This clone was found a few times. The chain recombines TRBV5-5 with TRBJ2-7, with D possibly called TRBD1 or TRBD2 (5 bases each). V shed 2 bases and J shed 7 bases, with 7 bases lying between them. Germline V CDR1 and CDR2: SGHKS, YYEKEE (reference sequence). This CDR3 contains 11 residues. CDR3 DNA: TGTGCCAGCAGCTTATGGGGGGAGCAGTACTTC. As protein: CASSLWGEQYF. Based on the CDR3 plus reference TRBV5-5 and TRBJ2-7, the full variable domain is DAGVTQSPTHLIKTRGQQVTLRCSPISGHKSVSWYQQVLGQGPQFIFQYYEKEERGRGNFPDRFSARQFPNYSSELNVNALLLGDSALYLCASSLWGEQYFGPGTRLTVT.

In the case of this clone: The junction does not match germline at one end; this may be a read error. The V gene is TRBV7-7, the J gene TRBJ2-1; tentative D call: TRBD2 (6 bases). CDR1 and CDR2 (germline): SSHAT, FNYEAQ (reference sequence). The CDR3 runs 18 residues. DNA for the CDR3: TGTGCTAGCAGCCCCGTTCGGCGGGGCCCTAGCTCCTACAATGAGCAGTTCTTC. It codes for CASSPVRRGPSSYNEQFF. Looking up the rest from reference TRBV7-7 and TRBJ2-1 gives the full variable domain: GAGVSQSPRYKVTKRGQDVTLRCDPISSHATLYWYQQALGQGPEFLTYFNYEAQPDKSGLPSDRFSAERPEGSISTLTIQRTEQRDSAMYRCASSPVRRGPSSYNEQFFGPGTRLTVL.

CDR3 nucleotides: TGTGCCACCAGCAGAGATAGGAGGGAAGCTTTCTTT. Protein: CATSRDRREAFF. The J gene is TRBJ1-1, the V gene TRBV15, with no clear D. In germline, CDR1 is LNHNV, CDR2 YYDKDF (reference sequence). The CDR3 has 12 residues. The V and J ends lost 0 bases and 8 bases respectively, with 7 bases between them.

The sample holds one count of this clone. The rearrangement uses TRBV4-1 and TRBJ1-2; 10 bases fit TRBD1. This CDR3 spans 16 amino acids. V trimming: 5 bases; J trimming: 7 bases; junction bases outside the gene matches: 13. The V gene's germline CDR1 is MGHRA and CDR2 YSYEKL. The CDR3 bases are TGCGCCAGCAGCTCGCGATGGGGGGGGACAGGGGTTGGCTACACCTTC. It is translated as CASSSRWGGTGVGYTF.

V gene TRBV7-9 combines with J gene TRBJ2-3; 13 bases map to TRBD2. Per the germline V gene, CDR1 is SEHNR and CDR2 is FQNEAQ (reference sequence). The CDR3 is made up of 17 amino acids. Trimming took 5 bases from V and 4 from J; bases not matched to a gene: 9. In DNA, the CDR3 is TGTGCCAGCAGCAATAGGACTAGCGGGAGTTTAGCAGATACGCAGTATTTT. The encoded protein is CASSNRTSGSLADTQYF.

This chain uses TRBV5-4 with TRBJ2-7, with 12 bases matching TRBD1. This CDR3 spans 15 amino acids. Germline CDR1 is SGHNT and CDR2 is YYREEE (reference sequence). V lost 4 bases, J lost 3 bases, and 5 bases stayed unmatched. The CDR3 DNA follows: TGTGCCAGCAGCCCGGGGACAGGGGGCTTCTACGAGCAGTACTTC. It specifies CASSPGTGGFYEQYF.

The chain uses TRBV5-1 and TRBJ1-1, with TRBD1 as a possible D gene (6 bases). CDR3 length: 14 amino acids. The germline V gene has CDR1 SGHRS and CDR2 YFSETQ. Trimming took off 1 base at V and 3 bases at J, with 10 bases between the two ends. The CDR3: CASSLTGLDTEAFF. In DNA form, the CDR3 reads TGCGCCAGCAGCTTGACAGGGCTCGACACTGAAGCTTTCTTT.

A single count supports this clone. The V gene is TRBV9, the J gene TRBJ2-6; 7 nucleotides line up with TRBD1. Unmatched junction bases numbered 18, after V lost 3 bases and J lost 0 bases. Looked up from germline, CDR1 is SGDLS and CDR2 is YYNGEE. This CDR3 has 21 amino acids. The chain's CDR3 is CASSGSPGETGSTSGANVLTF. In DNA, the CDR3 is TGTGCCAGCAGCGGTTCCCCTGGGGAGACAGGGTCGACCTCTGGGGCCAACGTCCTGACTTTC.

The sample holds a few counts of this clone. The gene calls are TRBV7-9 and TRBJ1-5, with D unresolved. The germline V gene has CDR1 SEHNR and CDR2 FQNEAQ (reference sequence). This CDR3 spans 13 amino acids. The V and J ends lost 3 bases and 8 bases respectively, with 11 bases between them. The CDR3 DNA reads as TGTGCCAGCAGCTTGGCCGACCTAAAGCCCCAGCATTTT. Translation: CASSLADLKPQHF.

The DNA for the CDR3 is TGCGCCAGCAGCCAAGCGCGGGCAGGGCCGGCTTTCTTT. It translates to CASSQARAGPAFF. The V gene is TRBV4-1, the J gene TRBJ1-1, with D possibly matching TRBD1 (5 bases). With 1 base removed from V and 11 bases from J, the gap between germline ends came to 14 bases. The CDR3 is 13 amino acids. CDR1 and CDR2 (germline): MGHRA, YSYEKL.

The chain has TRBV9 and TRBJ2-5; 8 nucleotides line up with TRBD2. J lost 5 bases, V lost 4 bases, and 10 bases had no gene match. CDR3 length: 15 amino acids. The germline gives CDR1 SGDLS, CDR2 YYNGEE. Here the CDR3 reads CASSPARAGAETQYF. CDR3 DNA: TGTGCCAGCAGCCCCGCCCGAGCGGGGGCGGAGACCCAGTACTTC.

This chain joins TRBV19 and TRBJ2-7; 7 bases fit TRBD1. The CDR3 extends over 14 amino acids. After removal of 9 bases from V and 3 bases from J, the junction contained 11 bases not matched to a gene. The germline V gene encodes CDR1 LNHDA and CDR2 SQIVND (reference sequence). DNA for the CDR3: TGTGCCAGCATGGACAGGTTTAAGGGCTACGAGCAGTACTTC. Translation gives CASMDRFKGYEQYF. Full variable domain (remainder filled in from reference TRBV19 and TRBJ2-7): DGGITQSPKYLFRKEGQNVTLSCEQNLNHDAMYWYRQDPGQGLRLIYYSQIVNDFQKGDIAEGYSVSREKKESFPLTVTSAQKNPTAFYLCASMDRFKGYEQYFGPGTRLTVT.

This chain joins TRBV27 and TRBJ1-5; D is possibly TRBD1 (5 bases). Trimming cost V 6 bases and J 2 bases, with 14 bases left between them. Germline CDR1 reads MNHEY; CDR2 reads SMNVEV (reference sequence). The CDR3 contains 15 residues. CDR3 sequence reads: CASRPTTGGNQPQHF. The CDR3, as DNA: TGTGCCAGCAGACCTACCACAGGCGGCAATCAGCCCCAGCATTTT.

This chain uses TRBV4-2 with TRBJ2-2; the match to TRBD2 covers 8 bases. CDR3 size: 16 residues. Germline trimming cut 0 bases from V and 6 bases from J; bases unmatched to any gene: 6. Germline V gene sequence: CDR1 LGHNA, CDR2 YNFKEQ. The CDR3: CASSQEVGLAAGELFF. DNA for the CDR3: TGTGCCAGCAGCCAAGAAGTAGGACTAGCTGCCGGGGAGCTGTTTTTT.

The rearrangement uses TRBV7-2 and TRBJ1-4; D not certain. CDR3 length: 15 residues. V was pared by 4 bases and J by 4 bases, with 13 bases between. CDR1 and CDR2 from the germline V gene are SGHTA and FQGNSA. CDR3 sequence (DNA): TGTGCCAGCAGCTCCCGACACCGCAGTAATGAAAAACTGTTTTTT. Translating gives CASSSRHRSNEKLFF.

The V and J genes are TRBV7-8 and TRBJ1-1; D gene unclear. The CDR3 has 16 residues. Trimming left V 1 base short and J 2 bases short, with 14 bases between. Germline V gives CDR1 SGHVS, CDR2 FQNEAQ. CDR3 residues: CASSLGANPSNTEAFF. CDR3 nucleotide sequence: TGTGCCAGCAGCTTAGGGGCGAACCCTTCCAACACTGAAGCTTTCTTT.

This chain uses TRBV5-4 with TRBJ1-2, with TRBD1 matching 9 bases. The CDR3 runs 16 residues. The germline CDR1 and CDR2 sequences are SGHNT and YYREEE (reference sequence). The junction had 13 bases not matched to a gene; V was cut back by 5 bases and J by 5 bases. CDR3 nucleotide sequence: TGTGCCAGCAGGCCCACCTCCGGACAGGGGAAATATGGCTACACCTTC. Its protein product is CASRPTSGQGKYGYTF.

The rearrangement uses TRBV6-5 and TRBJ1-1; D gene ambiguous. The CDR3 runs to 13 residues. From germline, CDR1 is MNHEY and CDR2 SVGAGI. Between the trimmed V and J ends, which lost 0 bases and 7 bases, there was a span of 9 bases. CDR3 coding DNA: TGTGCCAGCAGTTACTCTTGGGCGTTTGAAGCTTTCTTT. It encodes CASSYSWAFEAFF.

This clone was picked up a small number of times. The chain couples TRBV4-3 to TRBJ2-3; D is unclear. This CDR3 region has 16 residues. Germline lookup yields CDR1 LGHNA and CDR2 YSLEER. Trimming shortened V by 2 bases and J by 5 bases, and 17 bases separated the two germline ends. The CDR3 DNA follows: TGCGCCAGCAGCCAACCCTTCGGGTCTGGGAAAGATACGCAGTATTTT. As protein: CASSQPFGSGKDTQYF.

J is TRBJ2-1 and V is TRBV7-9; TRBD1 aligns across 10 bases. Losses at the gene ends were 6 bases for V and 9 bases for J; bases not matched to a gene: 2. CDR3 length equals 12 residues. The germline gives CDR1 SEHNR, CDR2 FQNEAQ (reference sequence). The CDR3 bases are TGTGCCAGCAGTCGGACAGGGGGTGAGCAGTTCTTC. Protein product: CASSRTGGEQFF.